The next 5 T cell receptor beta chains were all read from a single sample in a study of T cell clonality in common variable immunodeficiency. Using immunoSEQ multiplex PCR, the repertoire was profiled, and TCRdb retains in-frame clones only, with some absent. The repertoire consists of approximately 46,000 clones, none detected only once. Sequenced sample: peripheral blood mononuclear cells. These receptors came from a person between 18 and 75 years old in good health.

This clone has ten or more counts. The read ends 3 residues before the CDR3 terminus; that terminus is restored from the germline J gene. The chain uses TRBV7-9 and TRBJ2-2; the D is unclear. Germline V lookup: CDR1 SEHNR, CDR2 FQNEAQ (reference sequence). This CDR3 region has 11 residues. V was clipped by 6 bases and J by 4 bases, with 3 bases between them. CDR3 in amino acids: CASSRTGELFF. CDR3 bases read: TGTGCCAGCAGTCGCACCGGGGAG.

This clone was recorded many times. The read falls 3 residues short of the CDR3 end, and the missing part is taken from the germline J gene. The chain links TRBV3-1 (or the pseudogene TRBV3-2) to TRBJ2-5; D is unclear. The CDR3 covers 14 residues. CDR1 is LGHDT, CDR2 YNNKEL, per germline (reference sequence). V lost 0 bases, J lost 0 bases, and 5 bases lay in between. CDR3 bases read: TGTGCCAGCAGCCAAGATACAAACCAAGAGACC. Translation gives CASSQDTNQET. In full, the CDR3 reads CASSQDTNQETQYF.

This clone has a count of ten or more. The CDR3 is cut off 3 residues early in the read; its end comes from the germline J gene. The chain links TRBV11-3 to TRBJ2-1, with 9 positions matching TRBD2. Germline-derived CDR1 and CDR2 are SGHNT and YENEEA. The CDR3 is 15 amino acids. V shed 3 bases and J 6 bases; nucleotides not matched to a gene: 6. The part of the CDR3 DNA that was read is TGTGCCAGCAGCTTCGCCCTAGCGGGGTTCAATGAG. It specifies CASSFALAGFNE. Given in full, the CDR3 is CASSFALAGFNEQFF.

This clone was counted a few times. CDR3 bases read: TGTGCCAGCAGCTTAGGGGGCTCTGGGGCCAACGTG. Protein sequence: CASSLGGSGANV. The CDR3 in full is CASSLGGSGANVLFF. J is TRBJ2-2 and V is TRBV11-3; D is possibly TRBD1 (5 bases). The read terminates 3 residues ahead of where the CDR3 ends, so the germline J gene completes it. The CDR3 has 15 residues. Germline V gene lookup returns CDR1 SGHNT and CDR2 YENEEA.

On this clone: The read gets to within 3 residues of the CDR3 end, and the germline J gene fills in the rest. The V and J genes are TRBV19 and TRBJ1-2, with 12 nucleotides matching TRBD1. In germline, CDR1 is LNHDA, CDR2 SQIVND (reference sequence). The CDR3 consists of 14 residues. The CDR3 region is CATGDRGRSGGYTF. CDR3 DNA, as far as it was read: TGTGCCACCGGGGACAGGGGGCGATCTGGCGGC.